Given below is one T cell receptor beta chain in context. Its antigen specificity is not known. Per-base quality was not reported, and no clone a single base away is much larger than it. The data originate from a study of T-cell reconstitution after alpha-beta-depleted transplantation in children (dated by TCRdb to 2015 to 2016). Background on the whole study: Using TCR repertoire profiling, the study followed T-cell immune reconstitution in a quantitative way in children after TCRalphabeta/CD19-depleted allogeneic hematopoietic cell transplantation.

The CDR3 has 13 amino acids, counting the end cysteine and phenylalanine. Of all the DNA, just the CDR3 is kept, 39 bases in frame from base 1. The germline V gene (reference sequence) yields DFQATT for CDR1 and SNEGSKA for CDR2. The germline ends are 8 bases apart after V is trimmed by 6 bases and J by 0 bases. The receptor library was made with PCR. Sequenced on an Illumina HiSeq 2500. TCR libraries were prepared with molecular barcoding, using unique molecular identifiers to normalize TCRbeta repertoire quantification. Using fastp at Q25 and MiXCR, TCRdb reprocessed the public reads and kept productive beta chains. CDR3 protein sequences are deduplicated, and each keeps its most common genes and DNA. This sample gives roughly 220,000 distinct CDR3 sequences in total; 12% of them show up just once. Roughly 2.6% of the sample lies in the top ten.

The sequencing used PBMCs from the stem cell graft donor, collected from the stem cell graft. This receptor was taken from a human donor who donated a stem cell graft to a child with acute lymphoblastic leukemia. The sequence is built from TRBV20-1 and TRBJ1-4; the D segment could be TRBD1, given 5 matching bases. The bases read TGCAGTGCCATAGGGGCAACTAATGAAAAACTGTTTTTT. It codes for CSAIGATNEKLFF.